This T cell receptor (beta chain) was observed in a study of STAT3 mutations in large granular lymphocyte leukemia. Notes on the study in general: In T-cell large granular lymphocyte leukemia, about half of patients showed multiple immunodominant subclonotypes. No sample exists from the first appearance of each clone.

The data were produced by immunoSEQ multiplex PCR, yet TCRdb's version contains in-frame clones alone and is incomplete. The sample lists approximately 29,000 clones; 70% to 90% were seen once. Per germline, CDR1 SGHRS and CDR2 YFSETQ. V was cut by 0 bases and J by 4 bases, with 14 bases left in between. CDR3 length: 15 residues. As to this clone: Its antigen is still unknown.

Input material: peripheral blood mononuclear cells. The clonotype was recovered from a man aged 55 to 70 with T-cell large granular lymphocyte leukemia. Some clones in this sample may be carry-over from other donors' samples. The chain links TRBV5-1 to TRBJ2-7, with a weak D call TRBD2 (6 bases). The CDR3 DNA sequence: TGCGCCAGCAGCTTGGAGGTCGGGAGAGGGTACGAGCAGTACTTC. Protein: CASSLEVGRGYEQYF.